The TCR beta chain described here comes from a study of T cells in Graves' hyperthyroidism and ophthalmopathy. Findings of the study overall: Blood also carried most thyroid clonotypes expanded above 0.001.

Worth noting for this clonotype: Its antigen is undetermined.

Investigators excluded patients with uncontrolled infection, other autoimmune disease, pregnancy or lactation. The diagnostic basis comprised clinical symptoms, serum thyroxine and TRAb, thyroid ultrasound and orbital computed tomography. It was RNA transcripts that yielded the amplified TCR beta CDR3 regions. HTBI primers were the set used in a first-round RT-PCR of the TCR CDR3. TCRdb re-called the multiplex PCR reads with MiXCR, one entry per CDR3 protein. The sample carries 450,000 to 700,000 distinct CDR3 sequences, about 43% recorded once. CDR1 and CDR2 from the germline V gene are DFQATT and SNEGSKA (reference sequence). This CDR3 is 15 amino acids long. Trimming cost V 2 bases and J 12 bases, with 22 bases left between them.

The source is an adult woman with Graves' disease, either hyperthyroidism or ophthalmopathy (not recorded which). The gene calls are TRBV20-1 and TRBJ1-4; D uncertain. The sequencing input was peripheral blood or thyroid tissue (not recorded which). CDR3 nucleotide sequence: TGCAGTGCTAGACCGACGCCCGGGCCTGCCTGGGAACTGTTTTTT. Encoded protein: CSARPTPGPAWELFF.